A single sample gave rise to the 19 T cell receptor beta chains below, sequenced in a study of blood T cell repertoires in COVID-19. Produced via immunoSEQ multiplex PCR; TCRdb's table is partial and in-frame only. The sample lists 650,000 to 800,000 clones, about 87% occurring once. What was sequenced was peripheral blood. Receptors originate from a woman younger than 30 with acute or convalescent COVID-19.

The chain recombines TRBV7-8 with TRBJ1-1, with unresolved D. The CDR3 covers 12 residues. Germline loops: CDR1 SGHVS, CDR2 FQNEAQ. Trimming removed 4 bases from V and 6 bases from J, with 9 bases in between. CDR3 nucleotide sequence: TGTGCCAGCAGCTCCGTGGGCCCTGAAGCTTTCTTT. This gives the protein CASSSVGPEAFF.

V and J are TRBV7-2 and TRBJ1-1, with a tentative D call TRBD1 (5 bases). V lost 0 bases and J 1 base, leaving 9 bases between the germline ends. The CDR3 is made up of 15 amino acids. The germline V gene encodes CDR1 SGHTA and CDR2 FQGNSA. In DNA form, the CDR3 reads TGTGCCAGCAGCTTAGCGGGTCAGGGGAACACTGAAGCTTTCTTT. Protein sequence: CASSLAGQGNTEAFF.

This chain uses TRBV5-1 with TRBJ1-2; D gene uncertain. The CDR3 contains 13 residues. CDR1 and CDR2 (germline): SGHRS, YFSETQ. Trimming shortened V by 4 bases and J by 1 base, and 8 bases separated the two germline ends. As DNA, the CDR3 is TGCGCCAGCAGCGTGACAAGTAACTATGGCTACACCTTC. Translated, it gives CASSVTSNYGYTF. The entire variable domain, with the rest obtained from reference TRBV5-1 and TRBJ1-2, is as follows: KAGVTQTPRYLIKTRGQQVTLSCSPISGHRSVSWYQQTPGQGLQFLFEYFSETQRNKGNFPGRFSGRQFSNSRSEMNVSTLELGDSALYLCASSVTSNYGYTFGSGTRLTVV.

CDR3 bases: TGTGCCACCAGTGATTTCAACAGGGCATATGGCTACACCTTC. Protein: CATSDFNRAYGYTF. The genes are TRBV24-1 and TRBJ1-2, with D tentatively TRBD1 (6 bases). The CDR3 is made up of 14 amino acids. CDR1 and CDR2 from the germline V gene are KGHDR and SFDVKD. V was pared by 1 base and J by 5 bases, with 10 bases between.

This chain joins TRBV5-5 and TRBJ1-4; weak D call: TRBD1 (5 bases). This CDR3 is 14 amino acids long. Trimming pared 4 bases from V and 4 bases from J, leaving 11 bases between. The germline CDR1 and CDR2 sequences are SGHKS and YYEKEE (reference sequence). CDR3 bases: TGTGCCAGCAGCACAGACAGCCTTAATGAAAAACTGTTTTTT. As protein: CASSTDSLNEKLFF.

This CDR3 reads CASSLVALTDTQYF. The DNA for the CDR3 is TGTGCCAGCAGCTTAGTAGCCCTAACAGATACGCAGTATTTT. The chain is built from TRBV7-6 and TRBJ2-3; D unclear. The CDR3 is 14 residues long. Germline loops: CDR1 SGHVS, CDR2 FNYEAQ. V dropped 1 base and J dropped 3 bases, with 8 bases sitting between them.

The rearrangement links TRBV18 to TRBJ1-1, with D tentatively TRBD1 (5 bases). The CDR3 is 13 residues long. Germline CDR1 is KGHSH and CDR2 is LQKENI. The V and J ends lost 2 bases and 7 bases respectively, with 11 bases between them. The CDR3 DNA is TGTGCCAGCTCACCAGGCGGGACGAGTGAAGCTTTCTTT. This sequence encodes CASSPGGTSEAFF.

A remark on this clone: Distinct nucleotide sequences in the sample also encode this CDR3. The chain recombines TRBV6-5 with TRBJ1-2; 9 nucleotides match TRBD1. Germline V gene data show CDR1 as MNHEY and CDR2 as SVGAGI. Trimming took 2 bases from V and 4 from J; bases not matched to a gene: 2. The CDR3 totals 14 residues. The DNA of the CDR3 is TGTGCCAGCAGTTACGTGGACAGGGGCTATGGCTACACCTTC. It codes for CASSYVDRGYGYTF.

Remarks on this clone: The identical CDR3 is also encoded by other nucleotide sequences in the sample. V usage is TRBV18 and J usage is TRBJ1-4, with D perhaps matching TRBD1 (5 bases). Trimming stripped 2 bases from V and 7 bases from J, with 11 bases between. In germline, CDR1 is KGHSH, CDR2 LQKENI. The CDR3 has 14 residues. The CDR3: CASSPGQGSEKLFF. CDR3 bases: TGTGCCAGCTCACCAGGGCAGGGATCTGAAAAACTGTTTTTT.

The chain joins TRBV27 to TRBJ1-5; 11 nucleotides agree with TRBD1. Trimming removed 8 bases from V and 3 bases from J; junction bases left unmatched: 6. CDR3 size: 15 residues. The V gene's germline CDR1 is MNHEY and CDR2 SMNVEV (reference sequence). The CDR3 is CASGGTGGFNQPQHF. The CDR3 DNA sequence: TGTGCCAGCGGGGGGACAGGGGGATTCAATCAGCCCCAGCATTTT.

The chain uses TRBV19 and TRBJ1-4, with 11 bases identical to TRBD1. Per germline, CDR1 LNHDA and CDR2 SQIVND (reference sequence). J was trimmed by 6 bases and V by 10 bases; bases with no gene match: 10. The CDR3 has 15 residues. In DNA, the CDR3 is TGTGCCACCAAGGACAGGGGGCTCGTTGATGAAAAACTGTTTTTT. Its translation: CATKDRGLVDEKLFF.

The rearrangement joins TRBV2 to TRBJ1-5, with 7 bases matching TRBD1. The ends lost 8 bases at V and 0 bases at J; junction bases unmatched: 7. From germline, CDR1 is SNHLY and CDR2 FYNNEI. The CDR3 totals 15 residues. The CDR3, as DNA: TGTGCCAGCGGTTACACAGGGGATAGCAATCAGCCCCAGCATTTT. Amino acids: CASGYTGDSNQPQHF.

CDR3 in DNA: TGTGCCTGGAGTGTAGGGGGGACAGGGAGAACAGATACGCAGTATTTT. Translating gives CAWSVGGTGRTDTQYF. This chain joins TRBV30 and TRBJ2-3; TRBD1 agrees at 9 bases. This CDR3 has 16 amino acids. V shed 0 bases and J 3 bases; nucleotides not matched to a gene: 7. The germline CDR1 and CDR2 sequences are GTSNPN and SVGIG (reference sequence).

This rearrangement joins TRBV3-1 (or the pseudogene TRBV3-2) to TRBJ1-1; D not resolved. The CDR3 has 12 amino acids. Trimming left V 1 base short and J 11 bases short, with 11 bases between. CDR1 and CDR2 (germline): LGHDT, YNNKEL (reference sequence). The CDR3: CASSQAGAGAFF. The CDR3 DNA is TGTGCCAGCAGCCAAGCGGGCGCGGGGGCTTTCTTT.

The rearrangement links TRBV2 to TRBJ2-1; maybe TRBD2 (6 bases). CDR1 is SNHLY, CDR2 FYNNEI, per germline. The CDR3 runs 13 residues. V lost 11 bases, J lost 6 bases, and 17 bases lay in between. This chain's CDR3 is CAGLFQEGNEQFF. In nucleotides, the CDR3 is TGTGCCGGCTTATTTCAGGAGGGCAATGAGCAGTTCTTC.

This chain uses TRBV25-1 with TRBJ2-1; tentative D call: TRBD2 (5 bases). This CDR3 is built from 14 residues. The germline gives CDR1 MGHDK, CDR2 SYGVNS. Trimming took 7 bases from V and 8 from J, leaving 18 bases between them. This CDR3 reads CASNREGPIDEQFF. The CDR3 DNA is TGTGCCAGCAACCGGGAAGGACCTATCGATGAGCAGTTCTTC.

The chain uses TRBV9 and TRBJ2-7; D uncertain. The germline V gene has CDR1 SGDLS and CDR2 YYNGEE. This CDR3 has 13 amino acids. Trimming removed 0 bases at V and 0 bases at J, with 4 bases between. For the CDR3, the DNA is TGTGCCAGCAGCGTAGACATCTCCTACGAGCAGTACTTC. It translates to CASSVDISYEQYF.

The genes are TRBV5-1 and TRBJ2-1, with D tentatively TRBD2 (7 bases). This CDR3 is 18 amino acids long. Germline V CDR1 and CDR2: SGHRS, YFSETQ. V shed 3 bases and J shed 7 bases, with 26 bases lying between them. The CDR3 sequence: CASSWGLGAGAKNNEQFF. In DNA form, the CDR3 reads TGCGCCAGCAGCTGGGGCTTAGGCGCGGGGGCTAAGAATAATGAGCAGTTCTTC.

This sequence joins TRBV19 and TRBJ2-7; 7 positions match TRBD1. The length of the CDR3 is 14 residues. Germline lookup yields CDR1 LNHDA and CDR2 SQIVND (reference sequence). Losses at the gene ends were 5 bases for V and 4 bases for J; bases not matched to a gene: 8. CDR3 in DNA: TGTGCCAGTAGTCCAGGACAGGTAGGGTACGAGCAGTACTTC. It codes for CASSPGQVGYEQYF.